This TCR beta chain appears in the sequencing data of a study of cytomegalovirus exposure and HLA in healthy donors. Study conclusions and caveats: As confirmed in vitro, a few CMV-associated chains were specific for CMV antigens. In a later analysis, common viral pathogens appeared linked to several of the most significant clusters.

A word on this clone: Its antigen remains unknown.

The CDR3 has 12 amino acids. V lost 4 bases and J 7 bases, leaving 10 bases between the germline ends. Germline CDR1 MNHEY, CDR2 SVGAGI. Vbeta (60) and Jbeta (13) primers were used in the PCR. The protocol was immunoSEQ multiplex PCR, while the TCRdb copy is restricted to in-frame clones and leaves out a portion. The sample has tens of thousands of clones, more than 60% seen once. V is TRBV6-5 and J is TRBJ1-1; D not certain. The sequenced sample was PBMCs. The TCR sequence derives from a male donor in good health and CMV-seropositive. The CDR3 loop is CASSSEGSEAFF. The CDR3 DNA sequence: TGTGCCAGCAGTTCAGAAGGGAGTGAAGCTTTCTTT.